These T cell receptor beta chains were read from a single sample in a study of blood T cells in healthy people across ages. One entry per CDR3 protein results from TCRdb running MiXCR on the 5' RACE reads. The profile shows roughly 1 million distinct CDR3 sequences, under 30% of them singletons. These data also featured in a second study, about T cells of mothers and their children.

The sequencing input was blood. The receptors stem from a girl aged 2 to 9 in good health. Each CDR3 is given with its conserved first and last residue. Fields, in order: D gene, J gene, clone size, V gene, CDR3 protein, CDR3 DNA. D genes are given only for firm matches. The size entry is marked missing in some rows and otherwise reads once, few, many or a size class.

- | TRBJ2-7 | - | TRBV20-1 | CSARVYLRDEQYF | TGCAGTGCTAGAGTTTACCTCCGGGACGAGCAGTACTTC
TRBD1 | TRBJ2-2 | - | TRBV7-8 | CASSSEVQGWSTGELFF | TGTGCCAGCAGCTCGGAAGTACAGGGGTGGAGCACCGGGGAGCTGTTTTTT
- | TRBJ2-7 | - | TRBV27 | CASSLSSDSSSYEQYF | TGTGCCAGCAGTTTATCTTCGGACTCCAGCTCCTACGAGCAGTACTTC
- | TRBJ2-7 | few | TRBV7-3 | CASSLGPPNEQYF | TGTGCCAGCAGCTTAGGGCCGCCGAACGAGCAGTACTTC
- | TRBJ2-5 | few | TRBV7-9 | CASSFMGGGQETQYF | TGTGCCAGCAGCTTCATGGGTGGAGGCCAAGAGACCCAGTACTTC
TRBD1 | TRBJ1-6 | - | TRBV12-3/TRBV12-4 | CAGSPGGNSPLHF | TGTGCCGGCAGTCCAGGGGGCAATTCACCCCTCCACTTT
- | TRBJ2-5 | - | TRBV9 | CASSVGSGQETQYF | TGTGCCAGCAGCGTAGGTTCAGGGCAGGAGACCCAGTACTTC
- | TRBJ2-5 | - | TRBV5-1 | CASSLSGTDQETQYF | TGCGCCAGCAGCTTGTCCGGGACTGACCAAGAGACCCAGTACTTC
- | TRBJ2-7 | few | TRBV4-1 | CASSHGYSPGTYEQYF | TGCGCCAGCAGCCATGGATACTCCCCTGGCACCTACGAGCAGTACTTC
- | TRBJ1-2 | - | TRBV5-1 | CASSPSGTEGSGYTF | TGCGCCAGCAGCCCTTCTGGGACGGAGGGAAGTGGCTACACCTTC
- | TRBJ2-7 | - | TRBV20-1 | CSARAWAVYEQYF | TGCAGTGCTAGAGCCTGGGCCGTCTACGAGCAGTACTTC
- | TRBJ2-3 | - | TRBV11-2 | CASSLSGAQYF | TGTGCCAGCAGCTTAAGTGGAGCGCAGTATTTT
- | TRBJ1-4 | few | TRBV28 | CASTGQKEKLFF | TGTGCCAGCACGGGGCAAAAGGAAAAACTGTTTTTT
- | TRBJ2-7 | few | TRBV12-3/TRBV12-4 | CASSSSTSEQYF | TGTGCCAGCAGTTCGTCCACTTCCGAGCAGTACTTC
TRBD1 | TRBJ2-4 | few | TRBV28 | CASSDGTGENRKAKNIQYF | TGTGCCAGCAGTGATGGGACAGGGGAAAACCGGAAGGCCAAAAACATTCAGTACTTC
- | TRBJ2-5 | - | TRBV20-1 | CSARVSLEAQYF | TGCAGTGCTAGAGTTAGCCTCGAGGCCCAGTACTTC
- | TRBJ2-1 | once | TRBV18 | CASSQLGQDEQFF | TGTGCCAGCTCACAGTTGGGTCAGGATGAGCAGTTCTTC
TRBD2 | TRBJ2-5 | - | TRBV7-9 | CASRGLAGGPETQYF | TGTGCCAGCAGGGGCCTAGCGGGAGGGCCAGAGACCCAGTACTTC
- | TRBJ2-7 | - | TRBV29-1 | CSVGQVLSYEQYF | TGCAGCGTTGGACAGGTCCTCTCCTACGAGCAGTACTTC
- | TRBJ2-5 | - | TRBV20-1 | CSGEAQETQYF | TGCAGCGGGGAAGCACAAGAGACCCAGTACTTC
- | TRBJ1-6 | once | TRBV12-3/TRBV12-4 | CASSLDPRGSGALLHF | TGTGCCAGCAGTTTAGACCCCCGGGGCTCGGGAGCACTCCTCCACTTT
- | TRBJ2-2 | - | TRBV3-1 | CASRRTITGELFF | TGTGCCAGCAGACGGACAATTACCGGGGAGCTGTTTTTT
- | TRBJ1-1 | few | TRBV9 | CASSAVGRNTEAFF | TGTGCCAGCAGCGCCGTAGGCAGGAACACTGAAGCTTTCTTT